The rows below give T cell receptor beta chains drawn from one sample of a study of blood T cell repertoires in COVID-19. Repertoires were generated with immunoSEQ multiplex PCR, while TCRdb's copy carries only in-frame clones and drops some. The data hold about 200,000 clones, with around 95% observed a single time. The specimen sequenced was peripheral blood. The receptors were gathered from a man aged 25 to 45 with COVID-19, enrolled during active disease. CDR3s include the opening cysteine and the closing phenylalanine or tryptophan. A D gene is named only where the DNA matches it firmly. Clone size, where shown, is once, few, many, or a class for clones that have expanded.

TRBV5-1	TRBJ1-1	-	-	CASSLNAQNTEAFF	TGCGCCAGCAGCTTGAATGCGCAGAACACTGAAGCTTTCTTT
TRBV10-3	TRBJ1-2	TRBD1	-	CAIMGQPNYGYTF	TGTGCCATCATGGGACAGCCGAACTATGGCTACACCTTC
TRBV2	TRBJ1-1	TRBD1	-	CASSGGQGLTEAFF	TGTGCCAGCAGTGGTGGACAGGGCTTGACTGAAGCTTTCTTT
TRBV11-2	TRBJ2-7	-	-	CASTGTFEQYF	TGTGCCAGCACCGGGACTTTCGAGCAGTACTTC
TRBV7-9	TRBJ2-1	TRBD2	-	CASSPLVGAGGPGNEQFF	TGTGCCAGCAGCCCCTTGGTGGGAGCGGGGGGGCCGGGTAATGAGCAGTTCTTC
TRBV5-1	TRBJ2-1	TRBD1	once	CASSLTRDRGQRKQFF	TGCGCCAGCAGCTTAACCCGGGACAGGGGGCAGAGGAAGCAGTTCTTC
TRBV9	TRBJ2-2	TRBD1	once	CASSARDRGRRELFF	TGTGCCAGCAGCGCGAGAGACAGGGGGCGCCGGGAGCTGTTTTTT
TRBV11-1	TRBJ2-5	TRBD2	-	CASSLERGEETQYF	TGTGCCAGCAGCTTAGAGCGGGGGGAAGAGACCCAGTACTTC
TRBV4-1	TRBJ1-2	-	-	CASSQVLNYGYTF	TGCGCCAGCAGCCAAGTCCTGAACTATGGCTACACCTTC
TRBV7-9	TRBJ1-1	-	-	CASSPVGGRAEAFF	TGTGCCAGCAGCCCCGTCGGGGGGAGGGCTGAAGCTTTCTTT
TRBV11-2	TRBJ1-3	-	-	CASSLGWGLSGNTIYF	TGTGCCAGCAGCTTAGGGTGGGGCCTCTCTGGAAACACCATATATTTT
TRBV10-2	TRBJ1-1	TRBD1	-	CASSDSGTGVTEAFF	TGCGCCAGCAGTGATTCGGGGACAGGGGTTACTGAAGCTTTCTTT
TRBV6-1	TRBJ1-1	-	-	CASSEFQRGPDTEAFF	TGTGCCAGCAGTGAATTCCAGAGAGGCCCGGACACTGAAGCTTTCTTT
TRBV4-1	TRBJ1-1	TRBD1	-	CASSQETGRNTEAFF	TGCGCCAGCAGCCAGGAGACAGGGCGGAACACTGAAGCTTTCTTT
TRBV13	TRBJ1-3	TRBD1	-	CASSSGQGAGNTIYF	TGTGCCAGCAGCTCGGGACAGGGGGCTGGAAACACCATATATTTT
TRBV19	TRBJ1-2	-	-	CASSRYYGYTF	TGTGCCAGTAGTCGTTACTATGGCTACACCTTC
TRBV10-3	TRBJ1-2	TRBD1	-	CAITPDRGGGTKGYTF	TGTGCCATCACCCCGGACAGGGGTGGGGGAACAAAGGGCTACACCTTC
TRBV12-3/TRBV12-4	TRBJ2-7	-	once	CASSRQAAYEQYF	TGTGCCAGCAGCCGACAAGCGGCGTACGAGCAGTACTTC
TRBV7-9	TRBJ1-2	-	-	CASSLGASRVGYGYTF	TGTGCCAGCAGCTTAGGAGCTTCCAGGGTAGGATATGGCTACACCTTC
TRBV7-2	TRBJ2-1	-	-	CASTPRRESSYNEQFF	TGTGCCAGCACCCCCCGTCGGGAGAGCTCCTACAATGAGCAGTTCTTC